This TCR beta chain originates from a study of regulatory T cells in long-lasting Graves disease. Relying on iRepertoire HTBI primers and Arm-PCR of CDR3 regions, the team built TCR beta libraries. TCRdb re-analysed the multiplex PCR reads in MiXCR, keeping a single row per CDR3 protein. The table has about 400,000 distinct CDR3 sequences, 15% to 17% seen once. Time point meaning: newly diagnosed GD, antithyroid drugs for less than 3 months. PBMC-derived RNA was used for the TCR library. Patients came through an endocrinology department, and that department was in Xi'an, China. V lost 6 bases, J lost 1 base, and 12 bases lay in between. The germline V gene has CDR1 DFQATT and CDR2 SNEGSKA (reference sequence). This CDR3 has 13 amino acids. This clonotype was recorded many times.

The sequenced sample was peripheral blood mononuclear cells (PBMCs), obtained at new diagnosis, from a patient treated with antithyroid drugs. The TCR originated in a female donor with Graves disease. The chain recombines TRBV20-1 with TRBJ1-2; no clear D. The CDR3 coding sequence is TGCAGTGCCACCTCCGGATTTAACTATGGCTACACCTTC. This gives the protein CSATSGFNYGYTF.